This T cell receptor beta chain was retrieved from a study of technical replicates of blood from a few donors. The trim removed 2 bases at V and 6 bases at J, leaving 9 bases unmatched. The CDR3 extends over 15 amino acids. Germline lookup yields CDR1 SGHTA and CDR2 FQGTGA. Here immunoSEQ multiplex PCR was the method, and the copy in TCRdb shows in-frame clones only, minus some. The profile covers 90,000 to 100,000 clones, with less than 96% appearing a single time and 0.36% taken by the ten largest. The J gene is TRBJ2-7, the V gene TRBV7-3, with 8 bases identical to TRBD1. This TCR came from a human donor in good health. Input material: T cells isolated from PBMCs. This CDR3 is CASSLQGALFGEQYF. The CDR3 nucleotides read TGTGCCAGCAGCTTACAGGGGGCCCTGTTCGGCGAGCAGTACTTC.